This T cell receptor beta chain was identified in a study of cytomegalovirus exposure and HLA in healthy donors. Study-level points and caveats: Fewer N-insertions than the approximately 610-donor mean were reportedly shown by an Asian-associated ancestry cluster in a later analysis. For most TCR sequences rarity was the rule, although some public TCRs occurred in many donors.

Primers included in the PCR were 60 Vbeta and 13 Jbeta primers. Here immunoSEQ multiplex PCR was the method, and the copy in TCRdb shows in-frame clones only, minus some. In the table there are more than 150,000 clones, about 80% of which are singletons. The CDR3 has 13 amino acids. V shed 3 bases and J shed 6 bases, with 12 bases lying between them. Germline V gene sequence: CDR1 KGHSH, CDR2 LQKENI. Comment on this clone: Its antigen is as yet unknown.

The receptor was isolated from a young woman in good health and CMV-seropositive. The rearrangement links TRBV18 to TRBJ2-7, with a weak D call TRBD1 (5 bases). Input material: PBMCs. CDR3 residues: CASSPQERGEQYV. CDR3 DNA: TGTGCCAGCTCACCGCAGGAAAGGGGCGAGCAGTACGTC.